Listed here are 17 T cell receptor beta chains from one sample, sequenced in a study of blood T cell repertoires in COVID-19. Profiled with immunoSEQ multiplex PCR; TCRdb holds only in-frame clones, not every one. Among more than 95,000 clones listed, roughly 82% were seen once. Material: peripheral blood. The source of these receptors is a man between 60 and 75 years old with acute or convalescent COVID-19.

V and J are TRBV10-3 and TRBJ1-2; 7 bases fit TRBD1. CDR1 is ENHRY, CDR2 SYGVKD, per germline. The CDR3 totals 16 residues. V was clipped by 2 bases and J by 8 bases; unmatched bases: 14. CDR3 sequence (DNA): TGTGCCATCAGTGAGGCCCAGGGGGAGAACGGGGCCGGCTACACCTTC. This sequence encodes CAISEAQGENGAGYTF.

V usage is TRBV5-8 and J usage is TRBJ1-1, with D hard to call. This CDR3 spans 14 amino acids. Per the germline V gene, CDR1 is SGHTS and CDR2 is YDEGEE. V was trimmed by 0 bases and J by 2 bases, leaving 8 bases between them. Here the CDR3 reads CASSLGLLNTEAFF. CDR3 in DNA: TGTGCCAGCAGCTTGGGACTCCTCAACACTGAAGCTTTCTTT.

This clone appeared a single time. The rearrangement joins TRBV6-1 to TRBJ1-5, with D unresolved. Trimming pared 0 bases from V and 3 bases from J, leaving 6 bases between. CDR3 size: 14 residues. Germline CDR1 is MNHNS and CDR2 is SASEGT. This CDR3 is CASSEAGNNQPQHF. CDR3 DNA sequence: TGTGCCAGCAGTGAAGCCGGGAACAATCAGCCCCAGCATTTT.

The chain joins TRBV7-8 to TRBJ1-5; D not certain. The V gene's germline CDR1 is SGHVS and CDR2 FQNEAQ. Trimming cost V 3 bases and J 0 bases, with 12 bases left between them. The CDR3 is 16 residues long. Here the CDR3 DNA reads TGTGCCAGCAGCTTTGATCGGTTCAATAGCAATCAGCCCCAGCATTTT. Translated, it gives CASSFDRFNSNQPQHF.

The chain links TRBV6-5 to TRBJ1-2, with a weak D call TRBD1 (6 bases). The CDR3 contains 13 residues. V lost 1 base and J 7 bases, leaving 10 bases between the germline ends. Germline lookup yields CDR1 MNHEY and CDR2 SVGAGI. Here the CDR3 reads CASSYFRQAGYTF. In DNA form, the CDR3 reads TGTGCCAGCAGTTACTTCCGACAGGCTGGCTACACCTTC.

This clone showed up just once. The rearrangement uses TRBV11-3 and TRBJ2-5, with 7 positions matching TRBD2. Germline lookup yields CDR1 SGHNT and CDR2 YENEEA. This CDR3 comprises 14 residues. V lost 2 bases to trimming and J lost 5 bases; unmatched junction nucleotides: 5. The CDR3 DNA follows: TGTGCCAGCAGCTTAAGGGTCGGGGGGGAGACCCAGTACTTC. It is translated as CASSLRVGGETQYF.

V and J are TRBV3-1 (or the pseudogene TRBV3-2) and TRBJ2-5, with D tentatively TRBD2 (6 bases). V shed 4 bases and J shed 2 bases, with 11 bases lying between them. CDR1 and CDR2 (germline): LGHDT, YNNKEL (reference sequence). The CDR3 is 14 amino acids. CDR3 residues: CASSLRTTQETQYF. Here the CDR3 DNA reads TGTGCCAGCAGCCTTAGGACTACACAAGAGACCCAGTACTTC.

The chain carries TRBV3-1 (or the pseudogene TRBV3-2) and TRBJ2-7, with D possibly TRBD1 on 5 matching bases. The germline V gene encodes CDR1 LGHDT and CDR2 YNNKEL (reference sequence). This CDR3 region has 13 residues. V was trimmed by 4 bases and J by 6 bases, leaving 13 bases between them. In nucleotides, the CDR3 is TGTGCCAGCAGCCCCCAGGGAATAAGCGAGCAGTACTTC. It yields the protein CASSPQGISEQYF.

The genes are TRBV11-3 and TRBJ1-1, with 11 bases that match TRBD1. The CDR3 length is 15 residues. Germline V CDR1 and CDR2: SGHNT, YENEEA. V was clipped by 5 bases and J by 5 bases; unmatched bases: 7. The CDR3 DNA follows: TGTGCCAGCAGCCCCAGGACAGGGGGCCGGACTGAAGCTTTCTTT. Protein product: CASSPRTGGRTEAFF.

V usage is TRBV18 and J usage is TRBJ2-5; D is unresolved. V lost 6 bases and J 2 bases, leaving 10 bases between the germline ends. The CDR3 consists of 13 residues. Germline loops: CDR1 KGHSH, CDR2 LQKENI. CDR3: CASSPTRQETQYF. The CDR3 nucleotides are TGTGCCAGCTCGCCCACTCGACAAGAGACCCAGTACTTC.

V gene TRBV7-9 combines with J gene TRBJ2-1, with D hard to call. The CDR3 totals 12 residues. V lost 11 bases, J lost 3 bases, and 11 bases lay in between. The germline V gene encodes CDR1 SEHNR and CDR2 FQNEAQ (reference sequence). The CDR3 spells CAGSGIYNEQFF. Here the CDR3 DNA reads TGTGCCGGTAGTGGTATCTACAATGAGCAGTTCTTC.

The chain joins TRBV18 to TRBJ1-2; no clear D. The CDR3 totals 16 residues. V lost 2 bases to trimming and J lost 6 bases, with 19 bases between them. CDR1 and CDR2 from the germline V gene are KGHSH and LQKENI. The CDR3 sequence: CASSPNEGRLQNGYTF. Here the CDR3 DNA reads TGTGCCAGCTCACCAAATGAAGGCAGGTTACAAAATGGCTACACCTTC. Together with reference TRBV18 and TRBJ1-2, the CDR3 gives the full variable domain: NAGVMQNPRHLVRRRGQEARLRCSPMKGHSHVYWYRQLPEEGLKFMVYLQKENIIDESGMPKERFSAEFPKEGPSILRIQQVVRGDSAAYFCASSPNEGRLQNGYTFGSGTRLTVV.

V is TRBV6-5 and J is TRBJ1-4, with D hard to call. Germline CDR1 reads MNHEY; CDR2 reads SVGAGI. This CDR3 spans 15 amino acids. With 0 bases removed from V and 3 bases from J, the gap between germline ends came to 8 bases. Written as DNA, the CDR3 is TGTGCCAGCAGTTACTCTCTCATAGCTAATGAAAAACTGTTTTTT. Translation: CASSYSLIANEKLFF.

The chain carries TRBV7-8 and TRBJ2-7; 12 bases fit TRBD2. The J segment lost 4 bases and the V segment lost 1 base, leaving 5 bases of the junction unmatched. There are 16 residues in the CDR3. The germline V gene has CDR1 SGHVS and CDR2 FQNEAQ. CDR3 protein: CASSLVASGRGYEQYF. The CDR3 region has the DNA TGTGCCAGCAGCTTAGTGGCTAGCGGGAGGGGTTACGAGCAGTACTTC.

The rearrangement uses TRBV5-1 and TRBJ1-2; D remains unclear. The V gene lost 5 bases and the J gene lost 5 bases, with 16 bases spanning the gap. Per the germline V gene, CDR1 is SGHRS and CDR2 is YFSETQ. The length of the CDR3 is 14 residues. The CDR3 DNA reads TGCGCCAGCAGACGGTGGCCGGGAGGGTATGGCTACACCTTC. The encoded protein is CASRRWPGGYGYTF.

This sequence joins TRBV4-2 and TRBJ1-1; 7 nucleotides line up with TRBD1. With 2 bases clipped from V and 3 bases from J, the junction kept 6 bases outside the gene matches. This CDR3 comprises 15 residues. Germline-derived CDR1 and CDR2 are LGHNA and YNFKEQ. CDR3: CASSQTDRDDTEAFF. The CDR3 bases are TGTGCCAGCAGCCAAACCGACAGGGACGACACTGAAGCTTTCTTT.

This clone was counted only a few times. V is TRBV6-5 and J is TRBJ2-4; TRBD1 might be the D (5 bases). The CDR3 has 11 residues. Trimming removed 6 bases from V and 12 bases from J, with 12 bases in between. CDR1 is MNHEY and CDR2 is SVGAGI in the germline V gene. CDR3 region: CASSQGRGQYF. CDR3 coding DNA: TGTGCCAGCAGCCAGGGTAGAGGTCAGTACTTC.